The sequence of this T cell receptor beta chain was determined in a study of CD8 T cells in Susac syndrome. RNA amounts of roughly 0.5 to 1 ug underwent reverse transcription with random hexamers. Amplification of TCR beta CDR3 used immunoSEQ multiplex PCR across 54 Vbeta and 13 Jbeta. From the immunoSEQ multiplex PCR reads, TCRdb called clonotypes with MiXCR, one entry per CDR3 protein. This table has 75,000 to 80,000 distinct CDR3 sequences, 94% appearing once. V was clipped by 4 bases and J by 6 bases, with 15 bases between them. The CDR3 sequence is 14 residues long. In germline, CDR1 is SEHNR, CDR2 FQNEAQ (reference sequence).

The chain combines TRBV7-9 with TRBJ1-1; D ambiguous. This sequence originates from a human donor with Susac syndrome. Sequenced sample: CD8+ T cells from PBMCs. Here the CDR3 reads CASSSPSRGPEAFF. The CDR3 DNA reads TGTGCCAGCAGCTCCCCCTCCCGAGGGCCTGAAGCTTTCTTT.